These 32 T cell receptor beta chains share one sample of origin, sequenced in a study of blood T cell repertoires in COVID-19. Sequencing was performed with immunoSEQ multiplex PCR; in TCRdb, only in-frame clones are kept and a portion is missing. The sample carries some 62,000 clones, approximately 80% recorded once. The sample was PBMCs or T cells enriched from blood (not recorded which). The receptor source for this set is a woman in her thirties or forties with acute COVID-19.

The chain employs TRBV4-1 and TRBJ2-3; 8 positions match TRBD2. The CDR3 covers 17 residues. Germline assignment: CDR1 MGHRA and CDR2 YSYEKL. Trimming removed 0 bases from V and 2 bases from J; junction bases left unmatched: 7. This chain's CDR3 is CASSQDIAGPLTDTQYF. The CDR3 coding sequence is TGCGCCAGCAGCCAAGATATAGCGGGGCCACTCACAGATACGCAGTATTTT.

The genes are TRBV7-6 and TRBJ1-1; 7 nucleotides match TRBD1. After removal of 5 bases from V and 6 bases from J, the junction contained 9 bases not matched to a gene. CDR3 length: 14 residues. The germline V gene encodes CDR1 SGHVS and CDR2 FNYEAQ. CDR3 amino acids: CASSKTGSGAEAFF. The DNA of the CDR3 is TGTGCCAGCAGCAAGACAGGGTCCGGAGCTGAAGCTTTCTTT. The full variable domain, with the rest looked up from reference TRBV7-6 and TRBJ1-1, is GAGVSQSPRYKVTKRGQDVALRCDPISGHVSLYWYRQALGQGPEFLTYFNYEAQQDKSGLPNDRFSAERPEGSISTLTIQRTEQRDSAMYRCASSKTGSGAEAFFGQGTRLTVV.

This clone has just one count. This rearrangement joins TRBV27 to TRBJ2-7; 12 bases are a match to TRBD2. The CDR3 is 16 residues long. Germline V lookup: CDR1 MNHEY, CDR2 SMNVEV (reference sequence). The V and J ends lost 6 bases and 3 bases, in that order; junction bases with no gene match: 9. The CDR3 DNA reads as TGTGCCAGCAGGGGTCTAGCGGGGGGGCGGTTCTACGAGCAGTACGTC. As protein: CASRGLAGGRFYEQYV.

The chain employs TRBV6-4 and TRBJ1-6; D is possibly TRBD1 (6 bases). CDR3 length: 14 amino acids. Trimming removed 3 bases at V and 7 bases at J, with 10 bases between. The V gene's germline CDR1 is MRHNA and CDR2 SNTAGT. DNA for the CDR3: TGTGCCAGCAGTGAGGAGGGGGGGAATTCACCCCTCCACTTT. Protein product: CASSEEGGNSPLHF.

DNA for the CDR3: TGTGCCAGCAGTAGGACGGAGGGCACTGAAGCTTTCTTT. Its protein is CASSRTEGTEAFF. V usage is TRBV12-3 or TRBV12-4 and J usage is TRBJ1-1; no clear D gene. The V and J ends lost 5 bases and 4 bases respectively, with 11 bases between them. The CDR3 has 13 residues.

Comment on this clone: This specimen includes other DNA sequences encoding the same CDR3. The V call is TRBV28, the J call TRBJ2-1; TRBD1 aligns across 9 bases. CDR3 length: 15 residues. Unmatched junction bases numbered 4, after V lost 4 bases and J lost 3 bases. Germline CDR1 MDHEN, CDR2 SYDVKM. CDR3 loop: CASSSPGQGYNEQFF. CDR3 nucleotides: TGTGCCAGCAGTTCACCGGGACAGGGCTACAATGAGCAGTTCTTC.

The chain couples TRBV4-1 to TRBJ2-3; D not certain. Germline assignment: CDR1 MGHRA and CDR2 YSYEKL. The CDR3 is 13 amino acids. V gave up 1 base and J gave up 4 bases, with 6 bases separating them. The CDR3 bases are TGCGCCAGCAGCCAAGTCTACCCAGATACGCAGTATTTT. This sequence encodes CASSQVYPDTQYF.

The chain employs TRBV5-1 and TRBJ2-3; 9 bases map to TRBD1. V gave up 0 bases and J gave up 9 bases; unmatched junction bases: 2. The germline V gene encodes CDR1 SGHRS and CDR2 YFSETQ. The CDR3 totals 13 residues. The CDR3 is CASSLAQGATQYF. CDR3 nucleotide sequence: TGCGCCAGCAGCTTGGCACAGGGGGCGACGCAGTATTTT. The entire variable domain, with the rest obtained from reference TRBV5-1 and TRBJ2-3, is as follows: KAGVTQTPRYLIKTRGQQVTLSCSPISGHRSVSWYQQTPGQGLQFLFEYFSETQRNKGNFPGRFSGRQFSNSRSEMNVSTLELGDSALYLCASSLAQGATQYFGPGTRLTVL.

The chain recombines TRBV11-2 with TRBJ2-1; D ambiguous. V gave up 2 bases and J gave up 5 bases, with 7 bases separating them. Germline V gives CDR1 SGHAT, CDR2 FQNNGV. The CDR3 length is 13 residues. The CDR3 loop is CASSLSPHNEQFF. CDR3 nucleotide sequence: TGTGCCAGCAGCTTAAGCCCCCACAATGAGCAGTTCTTC.

This sequence joins TRBV6-4 and TRBJ1-5, with D possibly TRBD1 on 5 matching bases. Germline-derived CDR1 and CDR2 are MRHNA and SNTAGT. The CDR3 runs to 14 residues. V lost 0 bases to trimming and J lost 5 bases, with 8 bases between them. CDR3 loop: CASSDSAGDQPQHF. The DNA of the CDR3 is TGTGCCAGCAGTGACTCGGCGGGGGATCAGCCCCAGCATTTT.

The chain couples TRBV6-6 to TRBJ1-5, with 10 bases that match TRBD1. From germline, CDR1 is MNHNY and CDR2 SVGAGI (reference sequence). CDR3 length: 18 amino acids. Trimming at V came to 5 bases and at J to 2 bases, leaving 12 bases not matched to a gene. CDR3 sequence reads: CASSRRAGTGEGNQPQHF. DNA for the CDR3: TGTGCCAGCAGTCGACGAGCCGGGACAGGGGAGGGCAATCAGCCCCAGCATTTT.

This chain uses TRBV28 with TRBJ1-5; weak D call: TRBD1 (6 bases). CDR1 is MDHEN, CDR2 SYDVKM, per germline. The CDR3 is made up of 15 amino acids. With 10 bases removed from V and 2 bases from J, the gap between germline ends came to 18 bases. In DNA, the CDR3 is TGTGCCACCTTGGGGCAGGGGCATGGCAATCAGCCCCAGCATTTT. Translated, it gives CATLGQGHGNQPQHF.

V and J are TRBV11-2 and TRBJ2-1; D might be TRBD1 (6 bases). The germline V gene has CDR1 SGHAT and CDR2 FQNNGV. The CDR3 has 14 amino acids. The germline V and J ends were trimmed by 4 bases and 3 bases, with 10 bases remaining between them. Here the CDR3 DNA reads TGTGCCAGCAGCTCGATACAGGGCTACAATGAGCAGTTCTTC. Its protein product is CASSSIQGYNEQFF.

The chain links TRBV6-1 to TRBJ1-2; 8 positions agree with TRBD1. V shed 1 base, J shed 7 bases, and the junction held 8 bases outside the gene matches. Germline V gene data show CDR1 as MNHNS and CDR2 as SASEGT. The CDR3 consists of 15 residues. In DNA, the CDR3 is TGTGCCAGCAGTGAAGAAGGACAGGGAGTAACTGGCTACACCTTC. Its translation is CASSEEGQGVTGYTF.

This clone showed up just a few times. The chain is built from TRBV5-1 and TRBJ2-1, with D possibly TRBD2 on 5 matching bases. The CDR3 has 14 residues. The germline CDR1 and CDR2 sequences are SGHRS and YFSETQ. The germline V and J ends were trimmed by 4 bases and 10 bases, with 18 bases remaining between them. CDR3 bases: TGCGCCAGCAGCCTCGGACTGGACCTCGGAGAGCAGTTCTTC. This codes for CASSLGLDLGEQFF.

The gene calls are TRBV19 and TRBJ2-1, with 8 nucleotides matching TRBD1. The CDR3 totals 13 residues. Germline V CDR1 and CDR2: LNHDA, SQIVND (reference sequence). J lost 12 bases, V lost 7 bases, and 11 bases had no gene match. CDR3 residues: CASTGTGGLGQFF. CDR3 DNA sequence: TGTGCCAGTACCGGGACAGGTGGTCTTGGGCAGTTCTTC.

The rearrangement links TRBV5-1 to TRBJ1-1; 7 nucleotides agree with TRBD1. CDR1 is SGHRS, CDR2 YFSETQ, per germline. The ends lost 2 bases at V and 5 bases at J; junction bases unmatched: 12. CDR3 length: 16 amino acids. For the CDR3, the DNA is TGCGCCAGCAGCTTTGGCCTACAGGGGCAGGGGACTGAAGCTTTCTTT. Translating gives CASSFGLQGQGTEAFF.

This rearrangement joins TRBV6-1 to TRBJ2-7; D not certain. CDR3 length equals 12 residues. Germline V gene lookup returns CDR1 MNHNS and CDR2 SASEGT. V dropped 1 base and J dropped 7 bases, with 8 bases sitting between them. The CDR3 DNA is TGTGCCAGCAGTGAAGTAGTCCTTGAGCAGTACTTC. It encodes CASSEVVLEQYF.

V is TRBV9 and J is TRBJ1-2, with 9 bases identical to TRBD1. This CDR3 is built from 16 residues. Per the germline V gene, CDR1 is SGDLS and CDR2 is YYNGEE. J was trimmed by 8 bases and V by 3 bases; bases with no gene match: 14. CDR3 protein: CASSAGGQGTIKGYTF. The CDR3, as DNA: TGTGCCAGCAGCGCGGGGGGACAGGGAACAATTAAAGGCTACACCTTC.

J is TRBJ1-2 and V is TRBV6-2 or TRBV6-3, with 8 bases that match TRBD1. Germline CDR1 MNHEY, CDR2 SVGEGT. V lost 0 bases, J lost 4 bases, and 10 bases stayed unmatched. The CDR3 contains 17 residues. The CDR3 DNA reads TGTGCCAGCAGTTACTCGATACCGACGCAGGGGGCCTATGGCTACACCTTC. Its protein product is CASSYSIPTQGAYGYTF.

This chain connects TRBV19 to TRBJ1-6; weak D call: TRBD1 (6 bases). The germline V gene has CDR1 LNHDA and CDR2 SQIVND (reference sequence). The germline V and J ends were trimmed by 5 bases and 12 bases, with 17 bases remaining between them. The CDR3 sequence is 14 residues long. CDR3 DNA sequence: TGTGCCAGTAGTCCCGACGGGGGGCTAGGACCCCTCCACTTT. This translates into CASSPDGGLGPLHF.

The chain uses TRBV19 and TRBJ1-1, with 9 bases lining up with TRBD1. The germline gives CDR1 LNHDA, CDR2 SQIVND (reference sequence). This CDR3 is 17 amino acids long. The J segment lost 6 bases and the V segment lost 4 bases, leaving 15 bases of the junction unmatched. This CDR3 is CASSKQGAGGPHAEAFF. The CDR3 coding sequence is TGTGCCAGTAGTAAACAGGGGGCGGGTGGGCCACACGCTGAAGCTTTCTTT.

The gene calls are TRBV19 and TRBJ2-2, with TRBD2 identical over 8 bases. The V segment lost 7 bases and the J segment 1 base; nucleotides outside the gene matches: 11. Per germline, CDR1 LNHDA and CDR2 SQIVND (reference sequence). The CDR3 totals 17 residues. The CDR3 DNA is TGTGCCAGTATTGACGGGGGGGCAATCGGGAACACCGGGGAGCTGTTTTTT. As protein: CASIDGGAIGNTGELFF.

The rearrangement uses TRBV4-1 and TRBJ2-1; TRBD2 is a possible D gene (6 bases). V was shortened by 1 base and J by 7 bases, with 20 bases between the two germline ends. Germline CDR1 and CDR2: MGHRA and YSYEKL. This CDR3 has 17 residues. CDR3 sequence (DNA): TGCGCCAGCAGCCAAGGAGGTGGCGGGGTAGGGTGGAATGAGCAGTTCTTC. Translated: CASSQGGGGVGWNEQFF.

V and J are TRBV28 and TRBJ1-1, with 7 bases lining up with TRBD1. J gave up 5 bases and V 5 bases, and 8 bases lay outside the gene matches. CDR3 length equals 14 residues. Germline V CDR1 and CDR2: MDHEN, SYDVKM. The CDR3 bases are TGTGCCAGCAGTGCCTACAGGGGTCGGACTGAAGCTTTCTTT. Residues: CASSAYRGRTEAFF.

The chain combines TRBV28 with TRBJ1-2; possible D gene TRBD1, 5 bases. The CDR3 loop spans 14 amino acids. Germline loops: CDR1 MDHEN, CDR2 SYDVKM. The V and J ends lost 3 bases and 5 bases respectively, with 13 bases between them. The CDR3 loop reads CASSLFGRGYGYTF. Here the CDR3 DNA reads TGTGCCAGCAGTTTGTTTGGGCGGGGGTATGGCTACACCTTC.

The chain recombines TRBV5-4 with TRBJ2-3, with TRBD2 as a possible D gene (6 bases). Germline V lookup: CDR1 SGHNT, CDR2 YYREEE (reference sequence). Trimming took 4 bases from V and 4 from J, leaving 19 bases between them. This CDR3 contains 16 residues. The CDR3 DNA is TGTGCCAGCAGCCGAAATCTAGCGATTCAGGCAGATACGCAGTATTTT. It specifies CASSRNLAIQADTQYF.

This chain joins TRBV7-8 and TRBJ1-2, with TRBD1 as a possible D gene (5 bases). The length of the CDR3 is 15 residues. Germline CDR1 SGHVS, CDR2 FQNEAQ. The ends were cut back, 3 bases at V and 2 bases at J, with 13 bases in the middle. CDR3: CASSFPRDGNYGYTF. The CDR3 nucleotides are TGTGCCAGCAGCTTTCCGCGGGACGGGAACTATGGCTACACCTTC.

The rearrangement joins TRBV6-2 or TRBV6-3 to TRBJ1-1; maybe TRBD1 (6 bases). CDR1 and CDR2 (germline): MNHEY, SVGEGT. This CDR3 has 14 amino acids. V gave up 5 bases and J gave up 3 bases, with 13 bases separating them. The CDR3, as DNA: TGTGCCAGCAGTAAACAGGGACCGGACACTGAAGCTTTCTTT. It translates to CASSKQGPDTEAFF.

The J gene is TRBJ1-1, the V gene TRBV28, with D possibly matching TRBD1 (6 bases). The CDR3 totals 14 residues. Germline V gives CDR1 MDHEN, CDR2 SYDVKM. The ends were cut back, 3 bases at V and 1 base at J, with 9 bases in the middle. The CDR3, as DNA: TGTGCCAGCAGTTTTAGGGGGGGGAACACTGAAGCTTTCTTT. Its protein product is CASSFRGGNTEAFF. Based on the CDR3 plus reference TRBV28 and TRBJ1-1, the full variable domain is DVKVTQSSRYLVKRTGEKVFLECVQDMDHENMFWYRQDPGLGLRLIYFSYDVKMKEKGDIPEGYSVSREKKERFSLILESASTNQTSMYLCASSFRGGNTEAFFGQGTRLTVV.

V usage is TRBV11-1 and J usage is TRBJ2-7, with 8 bases fitting TRBD2. Trimming cost V 5 bases and J 2 bases; bases outside gene matches: 11. This CDR3 is 16 amino acids long. From germline, CDR1 is SGHAT and CDR2 FQDESV (reference sequence). CDR3 sequence reads: CASSPGSLAGTYEQYF. The CDR3 DNA sequence: TGTGCCAGCAGCCCGGGGAGCCTAGCGGGCACCTACGAGCAGTACTTC.

The chain combines TRBV6-5 with TRBJ2-1; 7 bases agree with TRBD2. Germline values: CDR1 MNHEY, CDR2 SVGAGI. The CDR3 is made up of 11 amino acids. The CDR3 nucleotides read TGTGCGGGGGGGGGCTACAATGAGCAGTTCTTC. This codes for CAGGGYNEQFF.